This TCR beta chain was recorded in a study of T cells in Graves' hyperthyroidism and ophthalmopathy. RNA transcripts were the template for amplifying TCR beta CDR3 regions. An initial round of RT-PCR targeting the TCR CDR3 relied on the HTBI primer set. TCRdb fed the multiplex PCR reads into MiXCR, producing one record per CDR3 protein. The sample lists 550,000 to 700,000 distinct CDR3 sequences; under 60% were seen once. A word on this clonotype: Its antigen is currently unknown. One end of the junction varies from germline; a read error may be responsible.

Study-level findings and limits: The model made its ophthalmopathy prediction, and onset followed a median around six months later.

Germline V gene lookup returns CDR1 SGHRS and CDR2 YFSETQ. The CDR3 totals 14 residues. The rearrangement links TRBV5-1 to TRBJ2-7; the D call may be TRBD1 or TRBD2 (5 bases each). Sequences were obtained from peripheral blood or thyroid tissue (not recorded which). This TCR derives from an adult woman with Graves' disease, either hyperthyroidism or ophthalmopathy (not recorded which). The CDR3 nucleotides are TGCGCCAACAGCCAAGGGACGGGGCCGCTCGAGCAGTACTTC. This sequence encodes CANSQGTGPLEQYF.